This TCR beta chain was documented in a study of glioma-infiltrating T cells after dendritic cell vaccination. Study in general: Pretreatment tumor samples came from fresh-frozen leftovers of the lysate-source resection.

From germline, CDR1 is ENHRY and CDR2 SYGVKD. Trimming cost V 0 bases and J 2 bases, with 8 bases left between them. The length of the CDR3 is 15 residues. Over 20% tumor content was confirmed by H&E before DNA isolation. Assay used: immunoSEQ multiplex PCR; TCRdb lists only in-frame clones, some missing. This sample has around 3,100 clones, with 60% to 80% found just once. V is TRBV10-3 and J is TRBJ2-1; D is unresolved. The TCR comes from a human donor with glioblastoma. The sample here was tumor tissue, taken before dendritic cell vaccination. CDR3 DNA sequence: TGTGCCATCAGTGAGTCGACTCGGGCCTACAATGAGCAGTTCTTC. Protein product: CAISESTRAYNEQFF.